This TCR beta chain was observed in a study of T cell responses to AZD1222 COVID-19 vaccine. Overall study findings and caveats: Spike-specific TCR breadth rose after two AZD1222 doses, and depth rose as well. Seropositive at baseline were only a handful of AZD1222 recipients. The donors showed a predominance of white British ancestry and of females, with possible underestimation of clonal diversity.

Second doses were pooled across both intervals (about 4 or about 12 weeks). This table comes from immunoSEQ multiplex PCR, and its TCRdb copy is limited to in-frame clones, with some not included. The sample holds 130,000 to 150,000 clones, around 90% seen once. This CDR3 comprises 15 residues. As concerns this clone: Its antigen is not known.

The sequence was obtained from an adult who received the AZD1222 COVID-19 vaccine. This material consisted of peripheral blood, taken 28 days after the second AZD1222 dose. This chain joins TRBV21-1 and TRBJ1-5. TRBV21-1 is termed a pseudogene. The CDR3 bases are TGTGCCAGCAGCCTCAGAGGGGGGACGGGCCAGCCCCAGCATTTT. Translation gives CASSLRGGTGQPQHF.